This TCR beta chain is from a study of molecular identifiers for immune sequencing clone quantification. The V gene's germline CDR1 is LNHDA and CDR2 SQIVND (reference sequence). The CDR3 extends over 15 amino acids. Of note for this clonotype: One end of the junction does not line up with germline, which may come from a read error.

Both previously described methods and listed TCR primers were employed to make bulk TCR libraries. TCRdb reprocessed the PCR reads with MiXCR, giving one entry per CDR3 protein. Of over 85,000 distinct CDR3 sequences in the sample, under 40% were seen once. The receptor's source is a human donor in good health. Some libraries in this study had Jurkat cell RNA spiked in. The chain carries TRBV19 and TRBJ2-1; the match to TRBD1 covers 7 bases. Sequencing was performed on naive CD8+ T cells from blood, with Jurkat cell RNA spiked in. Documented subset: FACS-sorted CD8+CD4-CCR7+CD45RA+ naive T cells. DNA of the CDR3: TGTGCCAGTAGGGTCGACAGGGAATTCCACAATGAACAGTTCTTC. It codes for CASRVDREFHNEQFF.